This entry is about one T cell receptor beta chain. The CDR3 has 15 amino acids. The J segment lost 2 bases and the V segment lost 2 bases, leaving 9 bases of the junction unmatched. Germline values: CDR1 GTSNPN, CDR2 SVGIG (reference sequence). Sequencing used immunoSEQ multiplex PCR; TCRdb keeps in-frame clones, though not all of them. The sample yields 200,000 to 250,000 clones, roughly 81% seen once. The sample originates from a study of blood T cell repertoires in COVID-19. Study information: Samples representing acute and convalescent COVID-19 were sourced from the United States, Italy and Spain.

This clonotype was obtained from a man aged 45-60 years who had recovered from COVID-19. Sequencing used peripheral blood. V gene TRBV30 combines with J gene TRBJ2-7; the match to TRBD1 covers 7 bases. The DNA for the CDR3 is TGTGCCTGGAGTTTCCCGAGACAGGGAACCTACGAGCAGTACTTC. This sequence encodes CAWSFPRQGTYEQYF.